A single sample gave rise to the 15 T cell receptor beta chains below, sequenced in a study of CD8+CD57+ T cells in acquired aplastic anemia. Both TCR beta VDJ combination and CDR3 sequence profiling were carried out. Genomic DNA was the template for this profiling. TCRdb re-called the reads through MiXCR, storing one row per CDR3 protein. This sample has hundreds of thousands of distinct CDR3 sequences, with about a third found just once. The authors sequenced patients whose flow cytometry had shown CD8+CD57+ cell expansion. Sequenced: sorted CD4+, CD8+, or CD8+CD57+ T cells (not recorded which) from PBMCs. The receptors stem from a human donor with aplastic anemia.

This clonotype was seen a handful of times. The V call is TRBV6-5, the J call TRBJ1-6, with TRBD1 identical over 9 bases. This CDR3 spans 15 amino acids. Trimming cost V 2 bases and J 10 bases; bases outside gene matches: 6. Germline CDR1 reads MNHEY; CDR2 reads SVGAGI. The CDR3 DNA is TGTGCCAGCAGTTACCTGACAGGGGGAGAGTCACCCCTCCACTTT. This gives the protein CASSYLTGGESPLHF.

This clonotype was observed a handful of times. The chain joins TRBV11-2 to TRBJ1-2; D is uncertain. The CDR3 has 15 residues. The V end lost 0 bases, the J end lost 8 bases, and 16 bases lay between the germline ends. The germline gives CDR1 SGHAT, CDR2 FQNNGV. CDR3 sequence: CASSLDGQSYGGYTF. CDR3 nucleotide sequence: TGTGCCAGCAGCTTAGACGGGCAGTCCTATGGGGGCTACACCTTC.

This clonotype was recorded a few times. J is TRBJ2-7 and V is TRBV28; TRBD1 might be the D (6 bases). The CDR3 contains 16 residues. The germline V gene has CDR1 MDHEN and CDR2 SYDVKM. V was clipped by 5 bases and J by 3 bases, with 20 bases between them. CDR3 coding DNA: TGTGCCAGCAGTCTCAACTCACCGGACAGTCGCTACGAGCAGTACTTC. It is translated as CASSLNSPDSRYEQYF.

This clonotype was observed at least ten times. The CDR3 protein is CSASFLAGVGEQYF. As DNA, the CDR3 is TGCAGTGCTAGTTTCTTGGCGGGAGTCGGTGAGCAGTACTTC. This rearrangement joins TRBV20-1 to TRBJ2-7; 7 nucleotides agree with TRBD2. Trimming cost V 3 bases and J 7 bases; bases outside gene matches: 12. CDR3 size: 14 residues. Germline loops: CDR1 DFQATT, CDR2 SNEGSKA (reference sequence).

The chain is built from TRBV4-2 and TRBJ2-5; 11 bases map to TRBD2. The germline V gene encodes CDR1 LGHNA and CDR2 YNFKEQ. V dropped 4 bases and J dropped 2; count of bases not matched to a gene: 6. The CDR3 extends over 16 amino acids. CDR3 sequence reads: CASSRSLAGAQETQYF. CDR3 DNA: TGTGCCAGCAGCCGTTCACTAGCGGGGGCTCAAGAGACCCAGTACTTC.

This clonotype was found many times. J is TRBJ2-7 and V is TRBV20-1; D is perhaps TRBD2 (6 bases). The ends were cut back, 5 bases at V and 6 bases at J, with 20 bases in the middle. This CDR3 contains 14 residues. Germline CDR1 is DFQATT and CDR2 is SNEGSKA (reference sequence). The CDR3 sequence is CSAPPEGGPLEQYF. Here the CDR3 DNA reads TGCAGTGCTCCCCCTGAAGGAGGGCCCCTCGAGCAGTACTTC.

The gene calls are TRBV7-8 and TRBJ2-1, with TRBD1 matching over 8 bases. CDR3 length equals 14 residues. Trimming cost V 5 bases and J 6 bases; bases outside gene matches: 6. Germline loops: CDR1 SGHVS, CDR2 FQNEAQ. CDR3 in DNA: TGTGCCAGCAGCACCAGACAGGGGCTCAATGAGCAGTTCTTC. Its protein is CASSTRQGLNEQFF. The full variable domain, with the rest looked up from reference TRBV7-8 and TRBJ2-1, is GAGVSQSPRYKVAKRGQDVALRCDPISGHVSLFWYQQALGQGPEFLTYFQNEAQLDKSGLPSDRFFAERPEGSVSTLKIQRTQQEDSAVYLCASSTRQGLNEQFFGPGTRLTVL.

Remarks on this clonotype: Given the absence of the conserved phenylalanine or tryptophan at the CDR3 end, a read error is likely. The chain joins TRBV7-9 to TRBJ1-1; D is unclear. Germline CDR1 and CDR2: SEHNR and FQNEAQ (reference sequence). The length of the CDR3 is 11 residues. CDR3: CASDSNTEAFL. The CDR3 DNA reads as TGTGCCAGTGACTCGAACACCGAAGCTTTCTTG.

The chain has TRBV2 and TRBJ1-2; D is ambiguous. The length of the CDR3 is 14 residues. Germline lookup yields CDR1 SNHLY and CDR2 FYNNEI. The V gene lost 7 bases and the J gene lost 7 bases, with 19 bases spanning the gap. The CDR3 reads CASTNSINTSGYTF. DNA for the CDR3: TGTGCCAGCACAAACTCGATCAATACGAGTGGCTACACCTTC.

The genes are TRBV10-3 and TRBJ1-2; 10 positions agree with TRBD1. CDR3 size: 15 residues. Trimming cost V 7 bases and J 7 bases; bases outside gene matches: 12. Germline assignment: CDR1 ENHRY and CDR2 SYGVKD. The chain's CDR3 is CAITPEGTGVVGYTF. In nucleotides, the CDR3 is TGTGCCATCACTCCCGAGGGGACAGGGGTGGTTGGCTACACCTTC.

This clonotype was recorded only once. The genes are TRBV19 and TRBJ2-1, with TRBD1 as a possible D gene (6 bases). Germline loops: CDR1 LNHDA, CDR2 SQIVND (reference sequence). V was trimmed by 5 bases and J by 2 bases, leaving 13 bases between them. The CDR3 runs to 15 residues. CDR3: CASSPQGRPYNEQFF. The CDR3 DNA follows: TGTGCCAGTAGTCCACAGGGAAGACCCTACAATGAGCAGTTCTTC.

The chain combines TRBV9 with TRBJ1-6; no reliable D call. Trimming removed 0 bases from V and 7 bases from J, with 11 bases in between. This CDR3 spans 15 amino acids. Germline V gene data show CDR1 as SGDLS and CDR2 as YYNGEE. The CDR3 bases are TGTGCCAGCAGCGTAGCCGGCACCTGGAATTCACCCCTCCACTTT. Translation: CASSVAGTWNSPLHF.

This clonotype has a handful of counts. The gene calls are TRBV5-1 and TRBJ1-2; 11 bases are a match to TRBD1. CDR1 and CDR2 from the germline V gene are SGHRS and YFSETQ. The CDR3 runs 15 residues. Losses at the gene ends were 3 bases for V and 10 bases for J; bases not matched to a gene: 11. In nucleotides, the CDR3 is TGCGCCAGCAGCTCAGGACAGGGGGCTAAAGGGGCCTACACCTTC. It yields the protein CASSSGQGAKGAYTF.

Comments on this clonotype: Its ends do not fully match the called genes, so a read error is possible. This sequence joins TRBV7-6 and TRBJ1-6, with unresolved D. The germline V gene encodes CDR1 SGHVS and CDR2 FNYEAQ. The CDR3 runs 15 residues. In nucleotides, the CDR3 is TGTGCCAGCAGCTTTAGTCTGTCCTATAATTCACCCCCCCACTTT. This sequence encodes CASSFSLSYNSPPHF.

This chain connects TRBV20-1 to TRBJ2-7; D may be TRBD2 (6 bases). The germline CDR1 and CDR2 sequences are DFQATT and SNEGSKA (reference sequence). The CDR3 spans 12 residues. Between the trimmed V and J ends, which lost 3 bases and 3 bases, there was a span of 9 bases. CDR3 residues: CSARDYRYEQYF. The DNA of the CDR3 is TGCAGTGCTAGGGACTACCGCTACGAGCAGTACTTC.